What follows are 4 T cell receptor beta chains derived from one specimen sequenced in a study of blood T cell repertoires in COVID-19. Clones were sequenced by immunoSEQ multiplex PCR, and TCRdb holds only the in-frame ones, with some missing. The profile covers some 200,000 clones, with approximately 90% appearing a single time and 1.5% to 2% taken by the ten largest. Sequences were obtained from peripheral blood. The receptors here all came from an older man with acute or convalescent COVID-19.

The gene calls are TRBV24-1 and TRBJ2-3, with TRBD2 matching over 14 bases. From germline, CDR1 is KGHDR and CDR2 SFDVKD. The CDR3 spans 19 residues. V lost 4 bases and J lost 4; bases outside the gene matches: 12. CDR3 residues: CATSDRLGTSGSVSDTQYF. CDR3 nucleotide sequence: TGTGCCACCAGTGACCGCCTCGGGACTAGCGGGAGTGTATCAGATACGCAGTATTTT.

The V gene is TRBV11-1, the J gene TRBJ2-2; 8 nucleotides line up with TRBD1. The CDR3 covers 14 residues. Germline CDR1 reads SGHAT; CDR2 reads FQDESV (reference sequence). Germline trimming cut 5 bases from V and 6 bases from J; bases unmatched to any gene: 5. As DNA, the CDR3 is TGTGCCAGCAGCCAAAGGACAGGGCCCGGGGAGCTGTTTTTT. Its translation is CASSQRTGPGELFF.

The chain recombines TRBV6-1 with TRBJ1-1, with D possibly being TRBD1 (6 bases). The V end was cut by 2 bases, the J end by 1 base, with 14 bases between. This CDR3 has 16 amino acids. Looked up from germline, CDR1 is MNHNS and CDR2 is SASEGT. CDR3 loop: CASSESLTGPNTEAFF. The CDR3 DNA reads as TGTGCCAGCAGTGAATCATTGACAGGCCCGAACACTGAAGCTTTCTTT.

CDR3 loop: CASSLMTGQPQHF. Written as DNA, the CDR3 is TGTGCCAGCAGCTTAATGACAGGACAGCCCCAGCATTTT. The V call is TRBV7-2, the J call TRBJ1-5; D is perhaps TRBD1 (6 bases). CDR3 length: 13 amino acids. Trimming shortened V by 2 bases and J by 7 bases, and 9 bases separated the two germline ends. Germline lookup yields CDR1 SGHTA and CDR2 FQGNSA.